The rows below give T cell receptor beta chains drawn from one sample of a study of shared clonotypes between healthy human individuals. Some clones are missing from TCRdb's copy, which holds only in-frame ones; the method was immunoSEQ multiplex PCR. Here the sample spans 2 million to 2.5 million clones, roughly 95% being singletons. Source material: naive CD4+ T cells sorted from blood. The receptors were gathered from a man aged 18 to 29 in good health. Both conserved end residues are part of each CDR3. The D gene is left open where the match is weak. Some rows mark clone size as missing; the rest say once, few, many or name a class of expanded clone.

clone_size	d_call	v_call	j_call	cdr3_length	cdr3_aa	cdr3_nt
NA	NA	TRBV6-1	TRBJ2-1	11	CASSEALQKFF	TGTGCCAGCAGTGAAGCTCTTCAGAAGTTCTTC
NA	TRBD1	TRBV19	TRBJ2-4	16	CASSLRDREDKNIQYF	TGTGCCAGTAGTCTCCGGGACAGGGAGGACAAAAACATTCAGTACTTC
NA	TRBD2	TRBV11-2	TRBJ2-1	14	CASSLGLASDEQFF	TGTGCCAGCAGCCTCGGACTAGCCAGCGATGAGCAGTTCTTC
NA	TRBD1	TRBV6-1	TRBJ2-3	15	CASRGGTGRTDTQYF	TGTGCCAGCAGAGGCGGGACAGGGCGAACAGATACGCAGTATTTT
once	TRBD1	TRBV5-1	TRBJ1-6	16	CASSLYRQGTGSPLHF	TGCGCCAGCAGCTTGTATAGACAGGGGACTGGTTCACCCCTCCACTTT
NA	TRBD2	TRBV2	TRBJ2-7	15	CASSLLAGGPDEQYF	TGTGCCAGCAGTTTGCTAGCGGGAGGGCCGGACGAGCAGTACTTC
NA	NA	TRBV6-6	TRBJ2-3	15	CASSYRLEPTDTQYF	TGTGCCAGCAGTTACAGGCTCGAACCAACAGATACGCAGTATTTT
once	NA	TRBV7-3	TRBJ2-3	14	CASSLFEGSDTQYF	TGTGCCAGCAGCTTATTTGAGGGTTCGGATACGCAGTATTTT
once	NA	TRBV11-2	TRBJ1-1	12	CASSRERTEAFF	TGTGCCAGCAGCAGGGAAAGGACTGAAGCTTTCTTT
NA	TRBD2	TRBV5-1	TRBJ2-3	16	CASNGLLGGATDTQYF	TGCGCCAGTAACGGACTACTCGGGGGGGCAACAGATACGCAGTATTTT
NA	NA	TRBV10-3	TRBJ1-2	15	CAIMEGGVANYGYTF	TGTGCCATCATGGAGGGAGGGGTAGCTAACTATGGCTACACCTTC
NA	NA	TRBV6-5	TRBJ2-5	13	CASSSRSMETQYF	TGTGCCAGCAGCTCACGATCAATGGAGACCCAGTACTTC
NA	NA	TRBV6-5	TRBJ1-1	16	CASSYYGTGKNTEAFF	TGTGCCAGCAGTTACTATGGTACAGGGAAGAACACTGAAGCTTTCTTT
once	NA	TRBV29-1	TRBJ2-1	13	CSVGGAHNNEQFF	TGCAGCGTGGGTGGGGCACACAACAATGAGCAGTTCTTC
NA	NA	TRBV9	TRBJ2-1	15	CASTPLAGSYNEQFF	TGTGCCAGCACCCCCCTTGCGGGATCCTACAATGAGCAGTTCTTC
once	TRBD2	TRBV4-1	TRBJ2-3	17	CASSHETRGGQTDTQYF	TGCGCCAGCAGCCATGAAACCCGGGGGGGCCAGACAGATACGCAGTATTTT
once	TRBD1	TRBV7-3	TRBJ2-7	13	CASSPGQGHEQYF	TGTGCCAGCAGCCCGGGACAGGGCCACGAGCAGTACTTC
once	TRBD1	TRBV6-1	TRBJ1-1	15	CASGGKGTVNTEAFF	TGTGCCAGCGGGGGTAAGGGGACAGTGAACACTGAAGCTTTCTTT
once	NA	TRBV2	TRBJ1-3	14	CASSPRVSGNTIYF	TGTGCCAGCAGCCCCAGAGTTTCTGGAAACACCATATATTTT
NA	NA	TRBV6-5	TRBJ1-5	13	CASRGGLSQPQHF	TGTGCCAGCAGGGGAGGGTTAAGTCAGCCCCAGCATTTT
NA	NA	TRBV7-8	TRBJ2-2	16	CASSLAPGLNTGELFF	TGTGCCAGCAGCTTAGCGCCGGGGTTGAACACCGGGGAGCTGTTTTTT
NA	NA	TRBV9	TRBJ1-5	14	CASSPGTPNQPQHF	TGTGCCAGCAGCCCCGGGACACCGAATCAGCCCCAGCATTTT
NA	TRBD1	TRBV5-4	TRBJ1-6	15	CASSSPGTGDSPLHF	TGTGCCAGCAGCTCCCCCGGGACAGGGGATTCACCCCTCCACTTT
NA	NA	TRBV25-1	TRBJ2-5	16	CASSEYGPEGLRTQYF	TGTGCCAGCAGTGAATATGGGCCAGAGGGCCTGCGGACCCAGTACTTC
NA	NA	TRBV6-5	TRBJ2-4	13	CASRPPGTNIQYF	TGTGCCAGCAGGCCGCCCGGGACGAACATTCAGTACTTC
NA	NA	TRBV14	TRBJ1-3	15	CASSQVANSGNTIYF	TGTGCCAGCAGCCAAGTTGCCAACTCTGGAAACACCATATATTTT
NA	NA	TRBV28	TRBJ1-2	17	CASSFPPGRENSYGYTF	TGTGCCAGCAGTTTCCCCCCCGGAAGGGAAAATAGCTATGGCTACACCTTC
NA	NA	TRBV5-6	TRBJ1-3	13	CASSLGTGNTIYF	TGTGCCAGCAGCTTGGGTACTGGAAACACCATATATTTT
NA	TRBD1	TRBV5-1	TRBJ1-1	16	CASSLQGSGINTEAFF	TGCGCCAGCAGCTTACAGGGGAGTGGAATTAATACTGAAGCTTTCTTT
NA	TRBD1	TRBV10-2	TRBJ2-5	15	CASSDVGQGQETQYF	TGCGCCAGCAGTGATGTTGGACAGGGTCAAGAGACCCAGTACTTC
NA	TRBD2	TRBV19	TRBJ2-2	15	CASRDPGGPTGELFF	TGTGCCAGTAGGGACCCGGGGGGGCCTACCGGGGAGCTGTTTTTT
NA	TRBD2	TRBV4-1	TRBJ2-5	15	CASSQGTSGRETQYF	TGCGCCAGCAGCCAAGGGACTAGCGGGCGAGAGACCCAGTACTTC
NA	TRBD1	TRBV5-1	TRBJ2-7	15	CASSLVGQGRNEQYF	TGCGCCAGCAGCTTGGTGGGACAGGGGCGAAACGAGCAGTACTTC
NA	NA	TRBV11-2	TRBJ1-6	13	CASSLGDNSPLHF	TGTGCCAGCAGCTTAGGGGACAACTCACCCCTCCACTTT
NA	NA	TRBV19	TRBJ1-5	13	CASSIRDNQPQHF	TGTGCCAGTAGTATCCGGGACAATCAGCCCCAGCATTTT
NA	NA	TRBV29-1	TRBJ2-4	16	CSVEVVTSLAKNIQYF	TGCAGCGTTGAAGTCGTGACAAGTCTAGCCAAAAACATTCAGTACTTC
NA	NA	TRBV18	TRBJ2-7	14	CASSPPGNTYEQYF	TGTGCCAGCTCACCACCGGGGAACACCTACGAGCAGTACTTC
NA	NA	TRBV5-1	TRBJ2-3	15	CASSFRGGSTDTQYF	TGCGCCAGCAGCTTTCGGGGAGGTTCCACAGATACGCAGTATTTT
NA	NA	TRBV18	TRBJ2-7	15	CASSPQGVLTYEQYF	TGTGCCAGCTCACCTCAAGGGGTATTGACCTACGAGCAGTACTTC
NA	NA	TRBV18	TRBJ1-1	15	CASSPPAVQDTEAFF	TGTGCCAGCTCACCACCGGCAGTTCAGGACACTGAAGCTTTCTTT
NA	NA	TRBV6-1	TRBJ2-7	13	CASTSGPLYEQYF	TGTGCCAGCACCTCGGGGCCCCTCTACGAGCAGTACTTC
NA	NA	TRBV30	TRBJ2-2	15	CADWKRTSNTGELFF	TGTGCCGATTGGAAGAGGACGTCGAACACCGGGGAGCTGTTTTTT
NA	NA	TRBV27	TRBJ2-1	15	CASSLRVSSYNEQFF	TGTGCCAGCAGTTTAAGGGTCTCCTCCTACAATGAGCAGTTCTTC
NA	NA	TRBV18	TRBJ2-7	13	CASSPPARREQYF	TGTGCCAGCTCACCACCGGCAAGACGCGAGCAGTACTTC
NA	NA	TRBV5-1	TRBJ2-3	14	CASSSRPGTDTQYF	TGCGCCAGCAGCTCACGTCCCGGCACAGATACGCAGTATTTT
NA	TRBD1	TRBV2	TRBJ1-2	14	CASSSGTGAYGYTF	TGTGCCAGCAGTTCCGGGACAGGGGCCTATGGCTACACCTTC